This TCR beta chain was captured in a study of PD-1 blockade in classical Hodgkin lymphoma. General study points: When set against healthy donors, newly diagnosed patients were reported to show lower baseline TCR diversity. There remain no defined causes for the repertoire differences, which possibly reflect disease activity or prior therapy.

Specified time point: newly diagnosed, previously untreated cHL patient sample. Acting as the comparison were PBMCs from newly diagnosed, untreated classical Hodgkin lymphoma. Libraries were prepared by immunoSEQ multiplex PCR; TCRdb keeps only in-frame clonotypes and omits some of them. The table records roughly 32,000 clones, 90% to 95% of them present only once. Germline V gene sequence: CDR1 MRHNA, CDR2 SNTAGT. V lost 0 bases and J 4 bases, leaving 9 bases between the germline ends. This CDR3 is built from 14 residues. Note on this clone: Its matching antigen is unknown.

This receptor was taken from a human donor with classical Hodgkin lymphoma. The genes are TRBV6-4 and TRBJ1-1; TRBD1 is a possible D gene (5 bases). The material sequenced was peripheral blood mononuclear cells (PBMCs). The CDR3 DNA reads as TGTGCCAGCAGTGACTCGGGGGAGAGCACTGAAGCTTTCTTT. Translated: CASSDSGESTEAFF.